The 3 T cell receptor beta chains in this list originate from one sample, sequenced in a study of blood T cell repertoires in COVID-19. The data were produced by immunoSEQ multiplex PCR, yet TCRdb's version contains in-frame clones alone and is incomplete. The sample consists of about 270,000 clones, under 90% of them appearing once. The sample taken for sequencing was peripheral blood. The source is a woman aged 55-75 years with active or convalescent COVID-19.

The CDR3 coding sequence is TGTGCCAGCAGTTACAGGGACAGGACAGCCTACGAGCAGTACTTC. This gives the protein CASSYRDRTAYEQYF. V is TRBV6-2 or TRBV6-3 and J is TRBJ2-7; TRBD1 aligns across 8 bases. This CDR3 is built from 15 residues. Trimming took 2 bases from V and 2 from J; bases not matched to a gene: 5. CDR1 is MNHEY and CDR2 is SVGEGT in the germline V gene.

The chain couples TRBV30 to TRBJ1-6; 10 bases match TRBD1. J gave up 7 bases and V 2 bases, and 8 bases lay outside the gene matches. From germline, CDR1 is GTSNPN and CDR2 SVGIG (reference sequence). The CDR3 covers 16 residues. CDR3: CAWSPTGTGANSPLHF. CDR3 DNA sequence: TGTGCCTGGAGTCCGACCGGGACAGGGGCAAATTCACCCCTCCACTTT.

The chain joins TRBV7-7 to TRBJ1-5; D uncertain. CDR3 length: 13 amino acids. Trimming shortened V by 0 bases and J by 7 bases, and 7 bases separated the two germline ends. CDR1 and CDR2 (germline): SSHAT, FNYEAQ (reference sequence). CDR3 protein: CASSLAFGQPQHF. The CDR3 DNA reads as TGTGCCAGCAGCTTAGCTTTCGGGCAGCCCCAGCATTTT.